The T cell receptor beta chain under discussion was sequenced for a study of cytomegalovirus exposure and HLA in healthy donors. Whole-study context: About 79% of several hundred genotyped donors fell in the Caucasian-associated ancestry cluster.

Study observations and caveats: The availability of immune exposure information extended only to CMV serostatus. Rarity characterized most TCR sequences, yet some public TCRs appeared in many donors.

It was with 60 Vbeta and 13 Jbeta primers that the PCR ran. Method: immunoSEQ multiplex PCR; TCRdb's copy keeps in-frame clones and lacks some. The data contain approximately 160,000 clones, over 70% of them singletons. Germline-derived CDR1 and CDR2 are MNHNY and SVGAGI (reference sequence). The V end was cut by 2 bases, the J end by 5 bases, with 13 bases between. The CDR3 length is 15 residues. As regards this clone: The antigen remains undetermined.

The chain is built from TRBV6-6 and TRBJ1-5; TRBD1 might be the D (6 bases). The material sequenced was PBMCs. The receptor's source is a woman aged 40 to 50 in good health and CMV-seropositive. The CDR3 region has the DNA TGTGCCAGCAGTTACGGACAGCCTGGTGATCAGCCCCAGCATTTT. As protein: CASSYGQPGDQPQHF.